A single sample gave rise to the 10 T cell receptor beta chains below, sequenced in a study of identical twins (dated by TCRdb to the mid-2010s). Libraries were built with 5' RACE. The instrument was an Illumina HiSeq 2000. TCRdb redid the processing of the public reads, applying fastp at Q25 and MiXCR, and retained in-frame beta chains. Here each entry gathers all rows of one CDR3 protein and keeps the most common genes and DNA. This sample gives about 520,000 distinct CDR3 sequences in total; approximately 22% of them show up just once. The ten biggest clones cover roughly 0.91% of the sample. This sample also appeared in a second study, on T cells expressing NK-cell markers.

Sequencing was done on a sample of CD4+ T cells sorted from blood. These receptors were collected from a young woman in good health.

This clonotype was recorded a few times. V gene TRBV20-1 combines with J gene TRBJ2-7; D may match TRBD1 or TRBD2 (5 bases each). The germline V gene has CDR1 DFQATT and CDR2 SNEGSKA (reference sequence). V dropped 3 bases and J dropped 2 bases, with 8 bases sitting between them. The CDR3 is 12 amino acids. CDR3 residues: CSARRGPYEQYF. CDR3 in DNA: TGCAGTGCTAGGAGGGGACCCTACGAGCAGTACTTC.

The rearrangement uses TRBV27 and TRBJ2-3; possibly TRBD2 for D (6 bases). V was clipped by 8 bases and J by 4 bases, with 13 bases between them. Germline CDR1 and CDR2: MNHEY and SMNVEV (reference sequence). CDR3 size: 13 residues. Here the CDR3 DNA reads TGTGCCAGCGGAGGGAGCTTGCCAGATACGCAGTATTTT. Amino acids: CASGGSLPDTQYF.

This clonotype was recorded a few times. The chain uses TRBV7-2 and TRBJ2-3, with 10 bases matching TRBD2. The CDR3 loop spans 14 amino acids. Per germline, CDR1 SGHTA and CDR2 FQGNSA. V was pared by 3 bases and J by 4 bases, with 1 base of the junction left unmatched. In DNA form, the CDR3 reads TGTGCCAGCAGCTTTAGCGGGAGGTCAGATACGCAGTATTTT. Its translation: CASSFSGRSDTQYF.

The sample holds many counts of this clonotype. The chain recombines TRBV27 with TRBJ2-1; no reliable D call. The CDR3 length is 13 residues. The germline gives CDR1 MNHEY, CDR2 SMNVEV (reference sequence). The CDR3 here is CATGEASYNEQFF. For the CDR3, the DNA is TGTGCTACGGGTGAGGCATCCTACAATGAGCAGTTCTTC.

This clonotype occurred a few times. The gene calls are TRBV10-3 and TRBJ1-4, with a possible D match to TRBD1 (6 bases). The CDR3 length is 19 residues. The germline V gene encodes CDR1 ENHRY and CDR2 SYGVKD. V was trimmed by 2 bases and J by 0 bases, leaving 19 bases between them. The CDR3 reads CAISETLPTGRATNEKLFF. Written as DNA, the CDR3 is TGTGCCATCAGTGAGACGTTACCAACAGGGAGAGCAACTAATGAAAAACTGTTTTTT.

This clonotype was detected a few times. The J gene is TRBJ1-5, the V gene TRBV21-1; TRBD1 reflects the table's D call only, with no check against the DNA. TRBV21-1 is termed a pseudogene. The CDR3 consists of 16 residues. CDR3 region: CASRLTGAAPPQPQHF. CDR3 bases: TGTGCCAGCAGGCTTACAGGGGCCGCTCCCCCTCAGCCCCAGCATTTT.

V is TRBV12-3 or TRBV12-4 and J is TRBJ1-1; 8 bases are shared with TRBD1. The CDR3 contains 12 residues. V lost 5 bases and J lost 11; bases outside the gene matches: 7. The CDR3 here is CASSPDRGTAFF. In nucleotides, the CDR3 is TGTGCCAGCAGTCCAGACAGGGGAACCGCTTTCTTT.

This clonotype was detected a few times. This chain's CDR3 is CASSQYDTQYF. The CDR3, as DNA: TGTGCCAGCAGCCAGTATGATACGCAGTATTTT. This chain connects TRBV11-2 to TRBJ2-3, with D unresolved. Germline V gene sequence: CDR1 SGHAT, CDR2 FQNNGV. The ends were cut back, 5 bases at V and 6 bases at J, with 6 bases in the middle. This CDR3 has 11 amino acids.

The V call is TRBV20-1, the J call TRBJ2-1; the match to TRBD2 covers 12 bases. CDR1 and CDR2 (germline): DFQATT, SNEGSKA (reference sequence). V was pared by 6 bases and J by 10 bases, with 10 bases of the junction left unmatched. The CDR3 has 14 residues. The CDR3 sequence is CSAGRTSGVREQFF. CDR3 DNA sequence: TGCAGTGCAGGAAGGACTAGCGGGGTGAGGGAGCAGTTCTTC.

The rearrangement uses TRBV6-5 and TRBJ2-2; 8 bases fit TRBD2. Germline CDR1 and CDR2: MNHEY and SVGAGI. The CDR3 covers 14 residues. Trimming took 4 bases from V and 6 from J; bases not matched to a gene: 4. The CDR3 DNA follows: TGTGCCAGCAGTTTCGGGGGGGGCCCCGGGGAGCTGTTTTTT. Translation: CASSFGGGPGELFF.